One T cell receptor beta chain is described in this entry. Its antigen is currently not known. No clone much larger than this one lies a single base away; base qualities are absent. TCR CDR3 regions were amplified from genomic DNA by multiplex PCR using the deep immunoSEQ assay. Extracted genomic DNA from each cell subset was distributed evenly across all wells of several immunoSEQ 96-well plates, and each plate was treated as a replicate. For sorted subsets, roughly 190 ng of genomic DNA, equivalent to 30,000 or so T cell genomes, went into each replicate PCR. Purified libraries were quantified with a Qubit 3.0 fluorometer, sized on a Bioanalyzer 2100, and re-quantified with the KAPA Library Quantification kit. A separate single-read 150-cycle Illumina NextSeq 550 flow cell was used to sequence each immunoSEQ 96-well plate. Per the authors' processing: The immunoSEQ output contained only junctional sequences without quality scores, so filtering could not match that applied to full-length reads. To assign V/J genes and CDR3, sequences were annotated against IMGT germline references using PyIR, a Python wrapper for IgBLAST v1.9. Any read was removed if the V/J assignment was weak (E-value above 1e-6), the CDR3 was missing, or the read contained stop codons, out-of-frame junctions, or ambiguous translated residues. V3J clonotypes were defined as sequences sharing an identical inferred V gene, J gene, and CDR3 amino acid sequence. To compute the percentage overlap between repertoires, the number of shared unique clonotypes was divided by the size of the smaller repertoire. Three approaches were used to assess repertoire richness: RTK rarefaction, the Chao1 estimator, and Recon v2.1 estimates of unobserved clonotypes. For all TCRbeta clonotypes obtained by the gDNA method from four donors, generation probabilities were computed with OLGA. TCRdb stores this immuneACCESS table with in-frame sequences only. Part of the clones is absent; in the studies checked, under half of the shortfall reflects unresolved V genes, and no reason is known for the rest. V and J calls and clone size follow that table, whereas D and trimming were derived from the DNA. The sample has some 360,000 clones on record, around 67% of them singletons. The ten largest make up 10% of the sample.

Healthy HIV-negative adults with no recently reported acute infections or vaccinations were included as donors. Every donor was a Caucasian adult living in Nashville, Tennessee, USA. CD4+ T cells were enriched through magnetic negative selection, after which naive cells were positively selected on CD45RA and the remaining negative fraction served as the memory subset. After blood collection by leukapheresis, PBMCs were isolated using Ficoll-Histopaque density gradient centrifugation and then cryopreserved in the vapor phase of liquid nitrogen. Analytical flow cytometry was used to check the purity and quantity of every magnetically sorted T cell population. Each sorted fraction had its genomic DNA isolated and then quantified by UV absorbance on a Nanodrop 2000c. The data are from a study of shared clonotypes between healthy human individuals (dated by TCRdb to about 2020). Background on the whole study: A few men and two women, aged 18 to 49 years, made up the cohort. To increase sequencing depth and limit assay-specific biases, TCR repertoire library preparation and sequencing were carried out by different laboratories using diverse techniques. Leukapheresis yielded between about 0.85 and 10 billion PBMCs per donor. For each donor, CD4 naive and CD4 memory were each run on three plates, CD8 naive on two plates, and CD8 memory on one plate. The study deeply sequenced blood TCR repertoires of about 5 healthy adults to estimate repertoire size and the extent of clonotype sharing between individuals.

Here is what the overall study found, with its caveats: Sampling was limited to blood, and TCR repertoires in tissue likely differ from TCR repertoires in blood. Because the study included only a small number of donors, the genetic and exposure-history diversity represented was limited. When several donors were compared, the shared fraction of clonotypes was roughly 4.8% for naive CD4, around 3.6% for naive CD8, more than 2% for memory CD4, and roughly 0.4% for memory CD8. Based on pairwise subsampling, the degree of clonotype sharing among donors was expected to be affected by sequencing depth. Naive subsets generally had larger estimated clonotype richness than memory subsets did. Higher generation probabilities were observed for clonotypes shared by all four sorted-subset donors than for non-shared clonotypes. Rarefaction of sorted-subset datasets indicated incomplete sequencing despite the large sequencing depth.

Via the germline V gene, CDR1 is MGHDK and CDR2 SYGVNS. V is cut back by 9 bases and J by 10 bases, with 12 bases in the junction unmatched. Inclusive of the bounding cysteine and phenylalanine, the CDR3 is 13 residues long. Kept here is only the CDR3 DNA, which spans 39 bases and is read in frame from base 1. This clonotype originated in a young man in good health. Sequencing was done on a sample of memory CD4+ T cells sorted from blood. Per the publication, the cell subset or site label means: CD45RA-negative fraction. This chain is built from TRBV25-1 and TRBJ1-1, with 9 bases matching TRBD1. The DNA sequence is TGTGCCAGTGGGGGACAGGGAATCTCTGGAGCTTTCTTT. The encoded protein is CASGGQGISGAFF.